Below are 21 T cell receptor beta chains sequenced from a single sample in a study of OX40 agonist ivuxolimab in advanced cancers. Some clones are missing from TCRdb's copy, which holds only in-frame ones; the method was immunoSEQ multiplex PCR. In the table there are roughly 20,000 clones, about 87% of which are singletons. Sequenced material: CD4+ or CD8+ T cells sorted from blood, taken in a trial of the OX40 agonist ivuxolimab. These receptors were taken from an adult with an advanced solid tumor such as melanoma, head and neck, liver or kidney cancer.

The rearrangement uses TRBV6-6 and TRBJ2-7, with 7 bases identical to TRBD1. The CDR3 totals 15 residues. The V gene's germline CDR1 is MNHNY and CDR2 SVGAGI (reference sequence). Trimming removed 0 bases from V and 4 bases from J; junction bases left unmatched: 6. The DNA of the CDR3 is TGTGCCAGCAGTTACTCGCTTCAGGGGGAGTACGAGCAGTACTTC. Translating it yields CASSYSLQGEYEQYF.

Only one count was recorded for this clone. The V gene is TRBV7-9, the J gene TRBJ1-2, with D perhaps matching TRBD1 (5 bases). The CDR3 has 14 amino acids. Germline values: CDR1 SEHNR, CDR2 FQNEAQ (reference sequence). V shed 7 bases and J shed 3 bases, with 15 bases lying between them. Here the CDR3 reads CASTVLGTDYGYTF. The DNA of the CDR3 is TGTGCCAGCACGGTTCTAGGGACGGACTATGGCTACACCTTC.

The gene calls are TRBV7-9 and TRBJ2-7, with D perhaps matching TRBD2 (7 bases). The length of the CDR3 is 14 residues. The germline V and J ends were trimmed by 2 bases and 5 bases, with 13 bases remaining between them. The germline V gene encodes CDR1 SEHNR and CDR2 FQNEAQ (reference sequence). The CDR3 reads CASSLSRGAHEQYF. DNA of the CDR3: TGTGCCAGCAGCTTAAGCCGGGGGGCCCACGAGCAGTACTTC.

V gene TRBV4-1 combines with J gene TRBJ1-1; a weak D match, TRBD1 (5 bases). Germline values: CDR1 MGHRA, CDR2 YSYEKL. Trimming left V 5 bases short and J 3 bases short, with 31 bases between. The CDR3 is 20 amino acids. Here the CDR3 DNA reads TGCGCCAGCAGCGGCCGGAGGACGGACGACCTTGGGGGACCCTACACTGAAGCTTTCTTT. This translates into CASSGRRTDDLGGPYTEAFF.

CDR3 sequence: CAWMGLSPEQFF. In DNA, the CDR3 is TGTGCCTGGATGGGATTATCCCCGGAGCAGTTCTTC. The chain joins TRBV30 to TRBJ2-1; D unresolved. Germline loops: CDR1 GTSNPN, CDR2 SVGIG (reference sequence). The CDR3 runs 12 residues. Deletions cut 4 bases from V and 10 bases from J, with 14 bases between.

The chain combines TRBV30 with TRBJ2-5; 7 bases fit TRBD2. CDR1 and CDR2 (germline): GTSNPN, SVGIG (reference sequence). The V segment lost 1 base and the J segment 12 bases; nucleotides outside the gene matches: 5. CDR3 length: 11 residues. CDR3 amino acids: CAWSEQRGEYF. In DNA form, the CDR3 reads TGTGCCTGGAGTGAGCAGCGGGGAGAGTACTTC.

This sequence joins TRBV4-1 and TRBJ2-1, with TRBD2 matching 11 bases. V lost 1 base to trimming and J lost 10 bases; unmatched junction nucleotides: 0. The CDR3 is 13 residues long. Germline values: CDR1 MGHRA, CDR2 YSYEKL. CDR3 in DNA: TGCGCCAGCAGCCAAGGACTAGCGGGGGAGCAGTTCTTC. Translating gives CASSQGLAGEQFF.

This clone was counted once. The V call is TRBV14, the J call TRBJ2-2, with D hard to call. The CDR3 is 16 residues long. Germline lookup yields CDR1 SGHDN and CDR2 FVKESK. Trimming shortened V by 0 bases and J by 3 bases, and 11 bases separated the two germline ends. The CDR3 nucleotides are TGTGCCAGCAGCCAAGAGATTTTTAGGGACACCGGGGAGCTGTTTTTT. As protein: CASSQEIFRDTGELFF.

In its sample, this clone was seen a few times. The chain combines TRBV4-1 with TRBJ1-1; D remains unclear. The germline CDR1 and CDR2 sequences are MGHRA and YSYEKL. CDR3 length equals 13 residues. Trimming took off 3 bases at V and 4 bases at J, with 9 bases between the two ends. The CDR3 sequence: CASSQALGTEAFF. The CDR3 DNA is TGCGCCAGCAGCCAGGCCCTTGGCACTGAAGCTTTCTTT.

The V call is TRBV6-1, the J call TRBJ1-2; D gene uncertain. Germline CDR1 MNHNS, CDR2 SASEGT. The CDR3 is 14 residues long. V lost 5 bases to trimming and J lost 6 bases, with 16 bases between them. CDR3 protein: CASSRGPPANGYTF. CDR3 nucleotide sequence: TGTGCCAGCAGTCGAGGACCTCCAGCCAATGGCTACACCTTC.

The rearrangement uses TRBV7-2 and TRBJ1-5; 7 positions match TRBD1. J gave up 1 base and V 5 bases, and 5 bases lay outside the gene matches. This CDR3 is built from 15 residues. Germline-derived CDR1 and CDR2 are SGHTA and FQGNSA. CDR3 region: CASSRMTGSNQPQHF. Written as DNA, the CDR3 is TGTGCCAGCAGCCGTATGACAGGGAGCAATCAGCCCCAGCATTTT.

This clone was seen a single time. The V and J genes are TRBV4-3 and TRBJ2-1, with 12 bases lining up with TRBD2. The V gene end was trimmed by 0 bases and the J gene end by 6 bases; junction bases not matched to a gene: 3. This CDR3 is 16 amino acids long. Germline V gives CDR1 LGHNA, CDR2 YSLEER. CDR3 loop: CASSQDPSGGANEQFF. CDR3 coding DNA: TGCGCCAGCAGCCAAGACCCTAGCGGGGGGGCCAATGAGCAGTTCTTC.

The CDR3 here is CASSQRSYNEQFF. The CDR3 DNA is TGTGCCAGCAGTCAGCGGTCCTACAATGAGCAGTTCTTC. The gene calls are TRBV6-6 and TRBJ2-1, with TRBD2 as a possible D gene (5 bases). Deletions cut 5 bases from V and 1 base from J, with 6 bases between. The V gene's germline CDR1 is MNHNY and CDR2 SVGAGI (reference sequence). The CDR3 length is 13 residues.

J is TRBJ1-5 and V is TRBV4-1, with D perhaps TRBD1 (6 bases). Per germline, CDR1 MGHRA and CDR2 YSYEKL. CDR3 size: 16 residues. Trimming left V 4 bases short and J 0 bases short, with 13 bases between. The CDR3 sequence is CASSPKGGPSNQPQHF. DNA of the CDR3: TGCGCCAGCAGCCCTAAAGGGGGGCCTAGCAATCAGCCCCAGCATTTT.

The count of this clone is one. This chain connects TRBV7-6 to TRBJ2-3; 8 bases are shared with TRBD1. This CDR3 region has 15 residues. V gave up 4 bases and J gave up 0 bases; unmatched junction bases: 3. CDR1 is SGHVS, CDR2 FNYEAQ, per germline. The CDR3 coding sequence is TGTGCCAGCAGCTCACAGGGGGGTAGCACAGATACGCAGTATTTT. Translated, it gives CASSSQGGSTDTQYF.

This rearrangement joins TRBV9 to TRBJ1-1; D is possibly TRBD1 (5 bases). The CDR3 is 18 amino acids. The V end was cut by 0 bases, the J end by 0 bases, with 18 bases between. Germline V gives CDR1 SGDLS, CDR2 YYNGEE. CDR3 region: CASSVGSTDPRMNTEAFF. The CDR3 DNA follows: TGTGCCAGCAGCGTAGGGTCGACAGACCCTAGGATGAACACTGAAGCTTTCTTT. Filled out from reference TRBV9 and TRBJ1-1, the complete variable domain reads DSGVTQTPKHLITATGQRVTLRCSPRSGDLSVYWYQQSLDQGLQFLIQYYNGEERAKGNILERFSAQQFPDLHSELNLSSLELGDSALYFCASSVGSTDPRMNTEAFFGQGTRLTVV.

The chain couples TRBV7-9 to TRBJ1-4, with TRBD1 identical over 9 bases. V shed 1 base and J 5 bases; nucleotides not matched to a gene: 2. CDR1 is SEHNR, CDR2 FQNEAQ, per germline (reference sequence). CDR3 size: 15 residues. The CDR3 nucleotides read TGTGCCAGCAGCTTAGTGGACAGGGGAAATGAAAAACTGTTTTTT. This translates into CASSLVDRGNEKLFF.

As DNA, the CDR3 is TGTGCCAGCAGCTCCGGGGGTGGAGGCGGGGGTACCTACGAGCAGTACTTC. This gives the protein CASSSGGGGGGTYEQYF. The chain carries TRBV9 and TRBJ2-7, with 7 positions matching TRBD2. Germline CDR1 and CDR2: SGDLS and YYNGEE. V dropped 4 bases and J dropped 2; count of bases not matched to a gene: 15. The CDR3 has 17 residues.

The chain has TRBV30 and TRBJ2-7, with D maybe TRBD2 (6 bases). Per germline, CDR1 GTSNPN and CDR2 SVGIG (reference sequence). Trimming stripped 2 bases from V and 2 bases from J, with 10 bases between. The CDR3 is made up of 13 amino acids. CDR3: CAWSWGVTYEQYF. CDR3 nucleotides: TGTGCCTGGAGTTGGGGGGTAACCTACGAGCAGTACTTC.

This chain joins TRBV19 and TRBJ2-7; D is undetermined. The CDR3 spans 14 residues. Germline V gives CDR1 LNHDA, CDR2 SQIVND (reference sequence). V dropped 8 bases and J dropped 5 bases, with 19 bases sitting between them. As DNA, the CDR3 is TGTGCCAGTTGGACCGGGTCAGGCCAGGACGAGCAGTACTTC. Its protein product is CASWTGSGQDEQYF.

The chain recombines TRBV10-3 with TRBJ2-7; D possibly corresponds to TRBD1 (6 bases). Trimming removed 3 bases from V and 2 bases from J, with 17 bases in between. The CDR3 consists of 16 residues. From germline, CDR1 is ENHRY and CDR2 SYGVKD. CDR3 sequence reads: CAISDPSGDNPYEQYF. The CDR3 DNA reads as TGTGCCATCAGTGATCCCTCTGGGGACAACCCCTACGAGCAGTACTTC.